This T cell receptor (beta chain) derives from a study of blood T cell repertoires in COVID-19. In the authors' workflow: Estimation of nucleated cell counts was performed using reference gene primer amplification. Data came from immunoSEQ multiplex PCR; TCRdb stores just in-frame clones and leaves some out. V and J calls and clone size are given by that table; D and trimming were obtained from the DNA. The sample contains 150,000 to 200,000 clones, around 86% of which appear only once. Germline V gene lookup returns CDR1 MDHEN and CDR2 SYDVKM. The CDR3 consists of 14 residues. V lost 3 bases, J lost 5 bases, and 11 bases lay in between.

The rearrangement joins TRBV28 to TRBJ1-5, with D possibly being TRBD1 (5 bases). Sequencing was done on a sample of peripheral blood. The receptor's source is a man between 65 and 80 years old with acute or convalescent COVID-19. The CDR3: CASSFAGDHQPQHF. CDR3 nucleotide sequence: TGTGCCAGCAGTTTTGCGGGGGATCATCAGCCCCAGCATTTT.